These T cell receptor beta chains were read from a single sample in a study of tumor-infiltrating lymphocytes in localized non-small cell lung cancer. The protocol was immunoSEQ multiplex PCR, while the TCRdb copy is restricted to in-frame clones and leaves out a portion. This sample has 16,000 or so clones, with more than 60% found just once. Sequencing was done on a sample of lung tumor tissue. These TCRs come from a human donor with non-small cell lung cancer. Each CDR3 is given with its conserved first and last residue. A D gene is named only where the DNA matches it firmly. Some rows have no size entry. The others give once, few or many, or a class for an expanded clone.

D gene | J gene | V gene | clone size | CDR3 protein | CDR3 DNA
NA | TRBJ2-5 | TRBV30 | NA | CAWTIGHRPGETQYF | TGTGCCTGGACAATAGGCCACCGGCCGGGGGAGACCCAGTACTTC
NA | TRBJ1-5 | TRBV18 | NA | CASSPARNQPQHF | TGTGCCAGCTCACCCGCGAGAAATCAGCCCCAGCATTTT
TRBD2 | TRBJ2-1 | TRBV28 | NA | CASRRLAGGPITYNEQFF | TGTGCCAGCAGGAGACTAGCGGGAGGGCCAATAACCTACAATGAGCAGTTCTTC
NA | TRBJ1-2 | TRBV7-8 | NA | CASSPGRVRGYGYTF | TGTGCCAGCAGCCCGGGCAGGGTCAGGGGCTATGGCTACACCTTC
NA | TRBJ1-1 | TRBV7-3 | once | CASSPRPGKATEAFF | TGTGCCAGCAGCCCCCGGCCGGGCAAGGCTACTGAAGCTTTCTTT
NA | TRBJ2-2 | TRBV18 | NA | CASSPSDTGELFF | TGTGCCAGCTCACCCTCAGACACCGGGGAGCTGTTTTTT
NA | TRBJ1-1 | TRBV11-2 | NA | CASSLGGGGTEAFF | TGTGCCAGCAGCTTAGGGGGTGGGGGGACTGAAGCTTTCTTT
NA | TRBJ1-1 | TRBV5-1 | few | CASSLAPGQLNTEAFF | TGCGCCAGCAGCTTGGCCCCGGGACAACTGAACACTGAAGCTTTCTTT
NA | TRBJ1-2 | TRBV7-6 | few | CASSLLAGSGGGYTF | TGTGCCAGCAGCTTATTAGCAGGGTCTGGAGGCGGCTACACCTTC
NA | TRBJ2-1 | TRBV5-6 | NA | CASSLDLYEQFF | TGTGCCAGCAGCTTGGATTTATATGAGCAGTTCTTC
NA | TRBJ1-2 | TRBV9 | NA | CASSGRPGGDYGYTF | TGTGCCAGCAGCGGACGGCCTGGGGGCGACTATGGCTACACCTTC
NA | TRBJ2-3 | TRBV7-2 | once | CASSPTTSVPTQYF | TGTGCCAGCAGCCCAACGACCTCCGTTCCTACGCAGTATTTT
TRBD1 | TRBJ1-4 | TRBV7-8 | NA | CASSSGWTGNEKLFF | TGTGCCAGCAGCTCGGGGTGGACAGGGAATGAAAAACTGTTTTTT
NA | TRBJ1-2 | TRBV28 | NA | CASGGASNYGYTF | TGTGCCAGCGGGGGGGCCAGCAACTATGGCTACACCTTC
NA | TRBJ2-1 | TRBV5-6 | NA | CASSLVLGQGPYNEQFF | TGTGCCAGCAGCTTGGTATTGGGGCAGGGACCCTACAATGAGCAGTTCTTC
TRBD2 | TRBJ2-1 | TRBV7-3 | NA | CASSSGLAGASEQFF | TGTGCCAGCAGCTCCGGACTAGCGGGAGCTAGCGAGCAGTTCTTC
TRBD2 | TRBJ2-1 | TRBV5-4 | NA | CAVNPGGRYNEQFF | TGTGCCGTAAATCCGGGGGGGCGTTACAATGAGCAGTTCTTC
NA | TRBJ2-1 | TRBV10-3 | NA | CAISNNNEQFF | TGTGCCATCAGTAATAACAATGAGCAGTTCTTC
NA | TRBJ2-7 | TRBV5-6 | few | CASSDDRTYYEQYF | TGTGCCAGCAGCGACGACAGGACCTACTACGAGCAGTACTTC
NA | TRBJ2-7 | TRBV6-1 | NA | CASSTRGVWSYEQYF | TGTGCCAGCAGTACCCGAGGGGTGTGGTCCTACGAGCAGTACTTC
TRBD2 | TRBJ2-1 | TRBV5-6 | NA | CASSRGLAEYNEQFF | TGTGCCAGCAGCCGAGGACTAGCAGAATACAATGAGCAGTTCTTC
TRBD1 | TRBJ1-4 | TRBV2 | few | CASNPGQGPGANEKLFF | TGTGCCAGCAACCCGGGACAGGGCCCCGGGGCTAATGAAAAACTGTTTTTT
TRBD1 | TRBJ2-7 | TRBV5-1 | few | CASSIDRDYEQYF | TGCGCCAGCAGCATTGACAGGGACTACGAGCAGTACTTC
NA | TRBJ2-7 | TRBV27 | NA | CASSLLGTASYEQYF | TGTGCCAGCAGCCTGCTCGGAACAGCTTCCTACGAGCAGTACTTC
TRBD2 | TRBJ2-3 | TRBV2 | NA | CASSEKRGYTSTDTQYF | TGTGCCAGCAGTGAAAAGCGGGGGTATACTAGCACAGATACGCAGTATTTT
TRBD1 | TRBJ2-7 | TRBV10-1 | NA | CASSRRTGPYEQYF | TGCGCCAGCAGTAGACGGACAGGACCCTACGAGCAGTACTTC
TRBD1 | TRBJ2-7 | TRBV10-1 | NA | CASSPGTGGEQYF | TGCGCCAGCAGTCCCGGGACAGGGGGTGAGCAGTACTTC
TRBD1 | TRBJ2-7 | TRBV11-2 | NA | CASSQGTGRTYEQYF | TGTGCCAGCAGCCAAGGGACAGGGAGGACCTACGAGCAGTACTTC
TRBD1 | TRBJ1-2 | TRBV29-1 | few | CSAGGQGSGYTF | TGCAGCGCGGGGGGACAGGGCAGCGGCTACACCTTC
NA | TRBJ1-1 | TRBV19 | NA | CASSIPGAEAFF | TGTGCCAGTAGTATCCCGGGGGCTGAAGCTTTCTTT
NA | TRBJ2-1 | TRBV19 | NA | CASGYEQFF | TGTGCCAGTGGTTATGAGCAGTTCTTC
TRBD2 | TRBJ2-3 | TRBV10-3 | NA | CAISGSTRTRSSTDTQYF | TGTGCCATCAGTGGGTCGACTAGGACTAGATCGAGCACAGATACGCAGTATTTT
NA | TRBJ2-1 | TRBV6-4 | NA | CASSDSVDSSYNEQFF | TGTGCCAGCAGTGACTCTGTAGACAGCTCCTACAATGAGCAGTTCTTC
NA | TRBJ1-2 | TRBV6-1 | NA | CASSDWDGYTF | TGTGCCAGCAGTGATTGGGACGGCTACACCTTC
TRBD1 | TRBJ2-7 | TRBV19 | NA | CASSQLTGGYEQYF | TGTGCCAGTAGCCAACTCACAGGGGGCTACGAGCAGTACTTC
TRBD1 | TRBJ2-7 | TRBV7-9 | once | CASSRNGTGVYEQYF | TGTGCCAGCAGCCGCAACGGGACAGGGGTCTACGAGCAGTACTTC
NA | TRBJ2-2 | TRBV7-8 | NA | CASSFFSGDNTGELFF | TGTGCCAGCAGCTTCTTCTCAGGGGACAACACCGGGGAGCTGTTTTTT
TRBD2 | TRBJ2-7 | TRBV4-2 | NA | CASSQELSGVHPRGYEQYF | TGTGCCAGCAGCCAAGAGTTGAGCGGGGTCCACCCTAGGGGCTACGAGCAGTACTTC
NA | TRBJ2-5 | TRBV5-4 | NA | CASSFTETQYF | TGTGCCAGCAGCTTTACCGAGACCCAGTACTTC
NA | TRBJ1-1 | TRBV7-2 | few | CASSLARMGRAFF | TGTGCCAGCAGCTTAGCGCGGATGGGTCGAGCTTTCTTT
NA | TRBJ1-1 | TRBV7-2 | NA | CASSQGQFDTEAFF | TGTGCCAGCAGCCAAGGACAGTTCGACACTGAAGCTTTCTTT
NA | TRBJ1-5 | TRBV11-2 | NA | CASSSGGSLNQPQHF | TGTGCCAGCAGCTCCGGGGGCAGCCTGAATCAGCCCCAGCATTTT
NA | TRBJ1-4 | TRBV7-2 | NA | CASSMGSGGEKLFF | TGTGCCAGCAGTATGGGCTCCGGGGGGGAAAAACTGTTTTTT
TRBD1 | TRBJ1-1 | TRBV6-5 | NA | CASSHRQGNTEAFF | TGTGCCAGCAGTCACCGACAGGGAAACACTGAAGCTTTCTTT
NA | TRBJ1-4 | TRBV6-6 | NA | CASSQKSEKLFF | TGTGCCAGCAGCCAAAAATCCGAAAAACTGTTTTTT
NA | TRBJ1-2 | TRBV7-9 | NA | CASSLLHNYGYTF | TGTGCCAGCAGCTTATTACATAACTATGGCTACACCTTC
NA | TRBJ1-1 | TRBV6-5 | NA | CASSYSHRVNTEAFF | TGTGCCAGCAGTTACTCTCACAGGGTAAACACTGAAGCTTTCTTT
NA | TRBJ2-7 | TRBV6-6 | NA | CASSYSKPQGEQYF | TGTGCCAGCAGTTACTCGAAGCCTCAGGGCGAGCAGTACTTC
NA | TRBJ2-6 | TRBV6-1 | NA | CASSVTGSGANVLTF | TGTGCCAGCAGTGTGACAGGCTCTGGGGCCAACGTCCTGACTTTC
TRBD2 | TRBJ2-3 | TRBV7-2 | NA | CASSFERGDGDTQYF | TGTGCCAGCAGCTTTGAGCGGGGGGACGGAGATACGCAGTATTTT
TRBD1 | TRBJ1-3 | TRBV5-1 | NA | CASSLGDRDSGNTIYF | TGCGCCAGCAGCTTGGGGGACAGGGACTCTGGAAACACCATATATTTT
NA | TRBJ2-4 | TRBV6-5 | NA | CASSYSDIQYF | TGTGCCAGCAGTTACTCGGACATTCAGTACTTC
NA | TRBJ2-2 | TRBV6-4 | NA | CASTMEASSSGELFF | TGTGCCAGCACGATGGAGGCTAGTAGTTCCGGGGAGCTGTTTTTT
NA | TRBJ2-5 | TRBV5-4 | NA | CASILYGEETQYF | TGTGCCAGCATCCTTTACGGGGAAGAGACCCAGTACTTC